A selection of T cell receptor beta chains follows, all from one sample in a study of blood T cell repertoires in COVID-19. The method was immunoSEQ multiplex PCR; TCRdb's version includes in-frame clones alone and lacks a portion of them. The sample includes about 160,000 clones, approximately 90% of them seen just once. Sequenced: peripheral blood. These receptors all stem from a man between 18 and 29 years old with acute or convalescent COVID-19. CDR3s include the opening cysteine and the closing phenylalanine or tryptophan. The D gene is left open where the match is weak. Size is stated for part of the rows, as once, few or many counts, or as a class when the clone is expanded.

CASSEGLAGAYEQYF TGTGCCAGCAGCGAAGGGCTAGCGGGGGCCTACGAGCAGTACTTC . TRBV6-1 TRBD2 TRBJ2-7
CASKDQGVNNQPQHF TGTGCCAGTAAAGACCAGGGGGTTAACAATCAGCCCCAGCATTTT . TRBV19 TRBD1 TRBJ1-5
CASSIGPQGGTQETQYF TGTGCCAGTAGTATAGGCCCGCAGGGGGGAACTCAAGAGACCCAGTACTTC . TRBV19 . TRBJ2-5
CASSMAGTPRDTEAFF TGCGCCAGCAGCATGGCCGGGACACCGAGGGACACTGAAGCTTTCTTT . TRBV5-1 . TRBJ1-1
CASRRGRLTEAFF TGTGCCAGCAGGAGGGGGAGACTCACTGAAGCTTTCTTT once TRBV11-2 . TRBJ1-1
CASSFYRAGYNEQFF TGCGCCAGCAGCTTCTACAGGGCAGGCTACAATGAGCAGTTCTTC . TRBV5-1 . TRBJ2-1
CASSQDTWTSTLNTDTQYF TGTGCCAGCAGCCAAGATACGTGGACTAGCACTCTTAACACAGATACGCAGTATTTT once TRBV3-1/TRBV3-2 TRBD2 TRBJ2-3
CAWSVDRDTEAFF TGTGCCTGGAGTGTCGACAGGGACACTGAAGCTTTCTTT . TRBV30 TRBD1 TRBJ1-1
CASSLRDRFSMNTEAFF TGTGCCAGCAGCTTAAGGGACAGATTCTCTATGAACACTGAAGCTTTCTTT . TRBV7-9 TRBD1 TRBJ1-1
CASSYLPGQGDGGAFF TGTGCCAGCAGTTATCTTCCGGGACAGGGAGATGGTGGAGCTTTCTTT . TRBV6-5 TRBD1 TRBJ1-1
CASSENRIYEQYF TGTGCCAGCAGTGAAAACAGGATTTACGAGCAGTACTTC . TRBV6-1 . TRBJ2-7
CASSLLHIRGNTEAFF TGTGCCAGCAGTTTATTGCATATCCGGGGGAACACTGAAGCTTTCTTT . TRBV27 . TRBJ1-1
CASSFRVCEQYF TGTGCCAGCAGTTTCAGGGTCTGCGAGCAGTACTTC . TRBV27 . TRBJ2-7
CASSEGQGPYNEQFF TGTGCCAGCAGCGAAGGACAGGGCCCCTACAATGAGCAGTTCTTC . TRBV9 TRBD1 TRBJ2-1
CASSYEVVGDQPQHF TGTGCCAGCAGTTACGAGGTTGTTGGAGATCAGCCCCAGCATTTT . TRBV6-6 . TRBJ1-5
CASSQELAGGTDTQYF TGCGCCAGCAGCCAAGAACTAGCGGGAGGAACAGATACGCAGTATTTT . TRBV4-1 TRBD2 TRBJ2-3
CASSYLYSPLHF TGTGCCAGCAGTTACCTCTATTCACCCCTCCACTTT . TRBV6-5 . TRBJ1-6
CASSQDRDRGYTF TGTGCCAGCAGCCAAGACAGGGATAGAGGCTACACCTTC . TRBV14 . TRBJ1-2
CASSLNGGWRQANEKLFF TGTGCCAGCAGCCTCAACGGAGGGTGGCGTCAGGCTAATGAAAAACTGTTTTTT . TRBV4-2 . TRBJ1-4
CASSLAPDSGANVLTF TGCGCCAGCAGCTTGGCGCCAGACTCTGGGGCCAACGTCCTGACTTTC . TRBV5-1 . TRBJ2-6
CASRDTEAFF TGTGCCAGCCGGGACACTGAAGCTTTCTTT . TRBV2 . TRBJ1-1
CSASPGSSYNEQFF TGCAGTGCTAGTCCAGGCAGCTCCTACAATGAGCAGTTCTTC once TRBV20-1 . TRBJ2-1
CAWAETEVSPLHF TGTGCCTGGGCCGAGACAGAAGTTTCACCCCTCCATTTT . TRBV30 . TRBJ1-6
CASSPLILRFSNQPQHF TGTGCCAGTAGTCCCCTTATCCTCAGGTTTAGCAATCAGCCCCAGCATTTT . TRBV19 . TRBJ1-5
CASSYGQAYSPLHF TGTGCCAGCAGTTATGGACAGGCCTATTCACCCCTCCACTTT . TRBV7-9 TRBD1 TRBJ1-6
CAWSAGSSGNTIYF TGTGCCTGGAGTGCCGGGAGCTCTGGAAACACCATATATTTT once TRBV30 . TRBJ1-3
CASSQQGWGDKENGYTF TGTGCCAGCAGCCAACAAGGGTGGGGCGACAAGGAAAATGGCTACACCTTC . TRBV3-1/TRBV3-2 . TRBJ1-2
CASSQLRDSEAFF TGTGCCAGCAGCCAACTCCGGGACAGCGAAGCTTTCTTT once TRBV14 TRBD1 TRBJ1-1
CASRQQGWVGRNEQFF TGTGCCAGTAGACAACAGGGATGGGTAGGGCGGAATGAGCAGTTCTTC . TRBV19 . TRBJ2-1
CASRNQGSDTQYF TGTGCCAGCAGGAACCAGGGTTCAGATACGCAGTATTTT . TRBV27 . TRBJ2-3
CASSVGGGTYNEQFF TGTGCCAGCAGCGTAGGGGGGGGTACCTACAATGAGCAGTTCTTC once TRBV9 TRBD2 TRBJ2-1
CASSWGRTSGNTIYF TGTGCCAGTAGTTGGGGCAGGACGTCTGGAAACACCATATATTTT . TRBV19 . TRBJ1-3
CASSSRRAGELFF TGCGCCAGCAGCTCGAGGAGGGCCGGGGAGCTGTTTTTT . TRBV5-1 . TRBJ2-2
CSARPDSEAFF TGCAGTGCTAGACCGGACAGTGAAGCTTTCTTT . TRBV20-1 . TRBJ1-1
CASSIPSSGQGYYGYTF TGTGCCAGTAGTATTCCCTCCTCGGGACAGGGGTACTATGGCTACACCTTC . TRBV19 TRBD1 TRBJ1-2
CASSEWDVDGTENYGYTF TGTGCCAGCAGTGAATGGGACGTCGACGGGACAGAGAACTATGGCTACACCTTC . TRBV25-1 TRBD1 TRBJ1-2
CASSIPEGARTDTQYF TGTGCCAGTAGTATCCCCGAGGGGGCGCGGACAGATACGCAGTATTTT . TRBV19 TRBD1 TRBJ2-3
CASSPLWTGKLINANTGELFF TGTGCCAGCTCACCTTTATGGACAGGGAAACTCATTAACGCGAACACCGGGGAGCTGTTTTTT . TRBV18 TRBD1 TRBJ2-2
CASSPGLSTDTQYF TGTGCCAGCAGTCCAGGACTGAGCACAGATACGCAGTATTTT few TRBV2 . TRBJ2-3
CASSSGQGGNTIYF TGCGCCAGCAGCTCCGGACAGGGAGGAAACACCATATATTTT once TRBV5-1 TRBD1 TRBJ1-3
CAWDNGQGADEQYF TGTGCCTGGGATAACGGACAGGGGGCGGACGAGCAGTACTTC . TRBV30 TRBD1 TRBJ2-7
CASSLGTGVNYGYTF TGTGCCAGCAGCTTGGGGACAGGAGTTAACTATGGCTACACCTTC . TRBV5-6 TRBD1 TRBJ1-2
CSVDLGYSHDNYGYTF TGCAGCGTTGATTTGGGCTACAGTCACGATAACTATGGCTACACCTTC . TRBV29-1 . TRBJ1-2
CASRQGAANTGELFF TGTGCCAGCAGACAGGGGGCTGCTAACACCGGGGAGCTGTTTTTT . TRBV3-1/TRBV3-2 TRBD1 TRBJ2-2
CASRAGNTEAFF TGTGCCAGTAGAGCAGGGAACACTGAAGCTTTCTTT . TRBV19 . TRBJ1-1
CATSDSSVRFLSGYTF TGTGCCACCAGTGATTCGAGTGTGCGTTTTCTCTCTGGCTACACCTTC . TRBV24-1 . TRBJ1-2
CASSLGQGPYEQYF TGTGCCAGCAGCTTGGGACAGGGTCCCTACGAGCAGTACTTC . TRBV5-6 TRBD1 TRBJ2-7
CASEGANTEAFF TGTGCCAGCGAGGGCGCGAACACTGAAGCTTTCTTT . TRBV2 . TRBJ1-1
CASGRGNQPQHF TGTGCCAGCGGCCGTGGCAATCAGCCCCAGCATTTT . TRBV7-9 . TRBJ1-5
CASSPRRVVGEEKLFF TGTGCCAGCAGCCCCAGACGGGTGGTTGGCGAAGAAAAACTGTTTTTT . TRBV7-9 . TRBJ1-4
CASSYSEVITEAFF TGTGCCAGCAGTTACTCGGAGGTGATCACTGAAGCTTTCTTT . TRBV6-5 . TRBJ1-1
CASSARSLAGGRDTGELFF TGTGCCAGCAGCGCACGATCCTTGGCGGGAGGGCGCGACACCGGGGAGCTGTTTTTT . TRBV3-1/TRBV3-2 TRBD2 TRBJ2-2
CASLDAGEAFF TGTGCCAGCCTGGACGCAGGGGAAGCTTTCTTT . TRBV6-5 . TRBJ1-1
CASSQSLGEKQFF TGTGCCAGCAGCCAGTCTCTGGGAGAAAAGCAGTTCTTC . TRBV14 . TRBJ2-1